This TCR beta chain was sequenced in a study of shared clonotypes between healthy human individuals. Worth noting for this clone: What it binds is not known. In the same sample, other DNA sequences code for this CDR3.

Per germline, CDR1 LGHNA and CDR2 YSLEER. The CDR3 covers 13 residues. V lost 3 bases to trimming and J lost 4 bases, with 9 bases between them. Across several immunoSEQ plates, the genomic DNA of each subset was split evenly. Sorted subsets were amplified in replicate PCRs using approximately 0.2 ug DNA, about 30,000 T cell genomes. Produced via immunoSEQ multiplex PCR; TCRdb's table is partial and in-frame only. Here the sample spans around 2,000,000 clones, approximately 94% being singletons. Naive CD8 cells, CD45RO-negative and positively selected for CCR7, excluded terminally differentiated effector memory CD45RA+ cells. Study-level results: Tissue TCR repertoires likely differ from these blood-only repertoires. Enrolling few donors narrowed the genetic and exposure-history diversity that was represented.

The origin of this receptor is a man aged 18-30 years in good health. The rearrangement joins TRBV4-3 to TRBJ1-1; D is undetermined. The sequenced material came from naive CD8+ T cells sorted from blood. The CDR3 sequence: CASSQVVSTEAFF. CDR3 nucleotide sequence: TGCGCCAGCAGCCAGGTCGTATCCACTGAAGCTTTCTTT.